The 17 T cell receptor beta chains in this list originate from one sample, sequenced in a study of T cell responses to AZD1222 COVID-19 vaccine. TCRdb's table, derived via immunoSEQ multiplex PCR, lists solely in-frame clones and lacks some. Of some 170,000 clones in the sample, approximately 90% were seen once. The sample here was peripheral blood, taken on day 0 of AZD1222 vaccination. These receptors were taken from an adult in good health.

The chain employs TRBV12-3 or TRBV12-4 and TRBJ1-2; D is unclear. Trimming left V 2 bases short and J 6 bases short, with 10 bases between. The CDR3 sequence is 13 residues long. This CDR3 reads CASSLQVTNGYTF. CDR3 nucleotide sequence: TGTGCCAGCAGTTTACAGGTTACAAATGGCTACACCTTC.

The genes are TRBV6-4 and TRBJ2-1; either TRBD1 or TRBD2 may fit D (6 bases each). Trimming took 7 bases from V and 9 from J, leaving 10 bases between them. The CDR3 consists of 11 residues. Germline-derived CDR1 and CDR2 are MRHNA and SNTAGT. The CDR3 DNA reads as TGTGCCAGCAAGGAGGGGGTTGAGCAGTTCTTC. Its protein is CASKEGVEQFF.

This clone was seen once. The chain uses TRBV5-1 and TRBJ2-7; possibly TRBD1 for D (6 bases). This CDR3 comprises 14 residues. From germline, CDR1 is SGHRS and CDR2 YFSETQ. Trimming pared 0 bases from V and 3 bases from J, leaving 10 bases between. CDR3 residues: CASSLAGRGYEQYF. The CDR3 DNA is TGCGCCAGCAGCTTGGCAGGCAGGGGCTACGAGCAGTACTTC.

This clone was seen just once. The chain links TRBV18 to TRBJ2-2; D is ambiguous. The CDR3 extends over 15 amino acids. Trimming left V 3 bases short and J 3 bases short, with 11 bases between. Germline CDR1 and CDR2: KGHSH and LQKENI. The CDR3 nucleotides read TGTGCCAGCTCACCCCCTAGTATCGACACCGGGGAGCTGTTTTTT. This translates into CASSPPSIDTGELFF.

The V call is TRBV14, the J call TRBJ1-3; D not certain. The CDR3 runs 15 residues. Germline CDR1 is SGHDN and CDR2 is FVKESK. V lost 1 base to trimming and J lost 0 bases, with 7 bases between them. CDR3 in amino acids: CASSQVVASGNTIYF. CDR3 bases: TGTGCCAGCAGCCAAGTGGTAGCCTCTGGAAACACCATATATTTT.

The chain carries TRBV6-6 and TRBJ2-7, with D unresolved. CDR1 and CDR2 (germline): MNHNY, SVGAGI (reference sequence). V gave up 8 bases and J gave up 0 bases, with 14 bases separating them. This CDR3 has 14 residues. The CDR3 coding sequence is TGTGCCAGCCGCTCGGCCCAGTCCTCCTACGAGCAGTACTTC. Translated: CASRSAQSSYEQYF.

The chain links TRBV9 to TRBJ1-1; a possible D gene is TRBD1 (5 bases). Germline CDR1 and CDR2: SGDLS and YYNGEE. This CDR3 is 15 amino acids long. Trimming stripped 4 bases from V and 2 bases from J, with 15 bases between. CDR3 sequence: CASSRLEGYNTEAFF. DNA for the CDR3: TGTGCCAGCAGCAGATTGGAGGGGTACAACACTGAAGCTTTCTTT.

This chain joins TRBV19 and TRBJ2-5; 8 nucleotides match TRBD1. The J segment lost 5 bases and the V segment lost 3 bases, leaving 5 bases of the junction unmatched. This CDR3 is 14 amino acids long. Per the germline V gene, CDR1 is LNHDA and CDR2 is SQIVND (reference sequence). The CDR3 is CASSIRGRGETQYF. In nucleotides, the CDR3 is TGTGCCAGTAGTATCAGGGGGCGCGGGGAGACCCAGTACTTC.

The gene calls are TRBV7-9 and TRBJ1-1, with D hard to call. The CDR3 consists of 13 residues. Trimming took 5 bases from V and 4 from J, leaving 11 bases between them. Germline V gives CDR1 SEHNR, CDR2 FQNEAQ (reference sequence). In nucleotides, the CDR3 is TGTGCCAGCAGCCGGCAAGGGAGCACTGAAGCTTTCTTT. This translates into CASSRQGSTEAFF.

The chain has TRBV5-1 and TRBJ2-2, with TRBD2 matching 8 bases. The CDR3 is 15 residues long. Germline-derived CDR1 and CDR2 are SGHRS and YFSETQ. Trimming at V came to 5 bases and at J to 3 bases, leaving 6 bases not matched to a gene. The CDR3 loop reads CASSSGGPDTGELFF. In nucleotides, the CDR3 is TGCGCCAGCAGTTCGGGAGGGCCCGACACCGGGGAGCTGTTTTTT.

This clone appeared a few times. V and J are TRBV10-2 and TRBJ2-1; 8 positions match TRBD2. CDR3 length: 14 amino acids. Germline V gene data show CDR1 as WSHSY and CDR2 as SAAADI. Germline trimming cut 4 bases from V and 9 bases from J; bases unmatched to any gene: 8. The CDR3 here is CASSGTGGPTEQFF. CDR3 in DNA: TGCGCCAGCAGTGGAACGGGAGGGCCCACTGAGCAGTTCTTC.

The chain joins TRBV28 to TRBJ1-4; D possibly corresponds to TRBD1 (5 bases). Trimming removed 1 base at V and 8 bases at J, with 26 bases between. The CDR3 is made up of 19 amino acids. The germline gives CDR1 MDHEN, CDR2 SYDVKM. CDR3 in DNA: TGTGCCAGCAGTTTATTCGCGGGGCTTCACTCCGCCCGGAAGGAAAAACTGTTTTTT. Its protein is CASSLFAGLHSARKEKLFF.

This clone was seen a few times. The chain employs TRBV3-1 (or the pseudogene TRBV3-2) and TRBJ2-5; TRBD2 agrees at 7 bases. CDR1 is LGHDT and CDR2 is YNNKEL in the germline V gene (reference sequence). This CDR3 has 17 residues. V shed 1 base and J 5 bases; nucleotides not matched to a gene: 13. This CDR3 is CASSQGALREGWETQYF. CDR3 coding DNA: TGTGCCAGCAGCCAAGGGGCTCTAAGGGAGGGTTGGGAGACCCAGTACTTC.

In DNA, the CDR3 is TGTGCCAGCAGTCCGACCCGCTCTGGAAACACCATATATTTT. Translated, it gives CASSPTRSGNTIYF. This chain connects TRBV9 to TRBJ1-3; D remains unclear. Germline V gene data show CDR1 as SGDLS and CDR2 as YYNGEE. The length of the CDR3 is 14 residues. The V and J ends lost 5 bases and 0 bases respectively, with 9 bases between them.

The V call is TRBV11-2, the J call TRBJ2-1, with D possibly being TRBD2 (5 bases). Germline V lookup: CDR1 SGHAT, CDR2 FQNNGV. The CDR3 extends over 13 amino acids. V lost 5 bases to trimming and J lost 7 bases, with 12 bases between them. The CDR3 loop is CASSGVRANEQFF. CDR3 nucleotide sequence: TGTGCCAGCAGCGGAGTGAGGGCGAATGAGCAGTTCTTC. Supplemented by reference TRBV11-2 and TRBJ2-1, the full variable domain reads EAGVAQSPRYKIIEKRQSVAFWCNPISGHATLYWYQQILGQGPKLLIQFQNNGVVDDSQLPKDRFSAERLKGVDSTLKIQPAKLEDSAVYLCASSGVRANEQFFGPGTRLTVL.

The V and J genes are TRBV27 and TRBJ2-1; 9 bases agree with TRBD2. V lost 8 bases and J lost 5; bases outside the gene matches: 7. The CDR3 covers 14 residues. Germline-derived CDR1 and CDR2 are MNHEY and SMNVEV (reference sequence). The CDR3 reads CASSGEREDNEQFF. CDR3 DNA sequence: TGTGCCAGCTCAGGGGAGCGGGAGGACAATGAGCAGTTCTTC.

The sample holds many counts of this clone. The chain recombines TRBV7-9 with TRBJ2-1, with D unresolved. CDR3 size: 13 residues. The V gene lost 0 bases and the J gene lost 8 bases, with 8 bases spanning the gap. CDR1 SEHNR and CDR2 FQNEAQ come from the germline V gene (reference sequence). CDR3 region: CASSLASMDEQFF. The CDR3 region has the DNA TGTGCCAGCAGCTTAGCTTCGATGGATGAGCAGTTCTTC.